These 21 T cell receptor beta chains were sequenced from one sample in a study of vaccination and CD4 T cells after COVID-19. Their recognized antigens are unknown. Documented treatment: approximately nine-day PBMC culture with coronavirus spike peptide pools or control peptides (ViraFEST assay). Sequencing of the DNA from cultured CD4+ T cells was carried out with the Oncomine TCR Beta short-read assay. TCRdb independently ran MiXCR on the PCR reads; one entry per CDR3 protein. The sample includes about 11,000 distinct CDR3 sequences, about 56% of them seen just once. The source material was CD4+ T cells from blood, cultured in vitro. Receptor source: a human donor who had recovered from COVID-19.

The CDR3: CASSLDEGGTEAFF. CDR3 nucleotide sequence: TGTGCCAGCAGCTTAGATGAGGGGGGCACTGAAGCTTTCTTT. The chain has TRBV11-1 and TRBJ1-1, with a tentative D call TRBD1 (6 bases). Trimming cost V 1 base and J 4 bases, with 10 bases left between them. Germline CDR1 SGHAT, CDR2 FQDESV (reference sequence). The CDR3 is 14 residues long.

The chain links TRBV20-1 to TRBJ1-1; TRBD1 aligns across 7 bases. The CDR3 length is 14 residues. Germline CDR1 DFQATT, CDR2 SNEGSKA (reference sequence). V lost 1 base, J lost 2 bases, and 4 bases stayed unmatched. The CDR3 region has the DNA TGCAGTGCTAGAGCAGGGACAGCAAACACTGAAGCTTTCTTT. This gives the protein CSARAGTANTEAFF.

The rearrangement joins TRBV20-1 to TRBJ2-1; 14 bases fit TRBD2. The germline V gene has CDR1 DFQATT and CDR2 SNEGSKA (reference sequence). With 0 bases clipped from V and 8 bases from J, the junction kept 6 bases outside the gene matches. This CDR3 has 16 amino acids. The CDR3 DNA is TGCAGTGCTAGAGAACACGGGACTAGCGGGAGCGATGAGCAGTTCTTC. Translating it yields CSAREHGTSGSDEQFF.

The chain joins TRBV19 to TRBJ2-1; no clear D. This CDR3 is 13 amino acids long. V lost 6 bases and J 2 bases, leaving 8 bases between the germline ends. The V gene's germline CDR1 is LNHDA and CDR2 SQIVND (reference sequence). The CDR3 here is CASRVTPYNEQFF. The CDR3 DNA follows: TGTGCCAGTAGGGTCACACCCTACAATGAGCAGTTCTTC.

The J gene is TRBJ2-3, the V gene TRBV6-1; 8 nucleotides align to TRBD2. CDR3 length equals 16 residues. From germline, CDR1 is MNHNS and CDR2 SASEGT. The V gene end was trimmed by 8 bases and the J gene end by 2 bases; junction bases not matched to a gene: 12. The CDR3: CASREEAGVPTDTQYF. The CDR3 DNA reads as TGTGCCAGCCGAGAGGAAGCGGGAGTTCCCACAGATACGCAGTATTTT.

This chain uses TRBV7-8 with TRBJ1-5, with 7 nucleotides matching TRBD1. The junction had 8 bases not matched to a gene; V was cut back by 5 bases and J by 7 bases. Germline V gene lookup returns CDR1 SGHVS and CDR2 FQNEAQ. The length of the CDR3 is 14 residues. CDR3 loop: CASSRQGLEQPQHF. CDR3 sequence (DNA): TGTGCCAGCAGCAGACAGGGTCTTGAACAGCCCCAGCATTTT.

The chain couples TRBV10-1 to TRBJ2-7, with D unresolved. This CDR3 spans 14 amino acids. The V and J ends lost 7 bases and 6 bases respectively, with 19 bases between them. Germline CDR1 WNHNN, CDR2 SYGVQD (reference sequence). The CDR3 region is CASTPLSFCSEQYF. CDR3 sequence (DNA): TGCGCCAGCACCCCACTTTCCTTTTGTAGCGAGCAGTACTTC.

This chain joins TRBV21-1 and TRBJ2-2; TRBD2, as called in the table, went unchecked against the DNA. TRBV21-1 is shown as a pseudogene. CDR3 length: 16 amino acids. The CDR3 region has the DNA TGTGCCAGCGGTGCCTCCCGCGTCCCAGACACCGGGGAGCTGTTTTTT. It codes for CASGASRVPDTGELFF.

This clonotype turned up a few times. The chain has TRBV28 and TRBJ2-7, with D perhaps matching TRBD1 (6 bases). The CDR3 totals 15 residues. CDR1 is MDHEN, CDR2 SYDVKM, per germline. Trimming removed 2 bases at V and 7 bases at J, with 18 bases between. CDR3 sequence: CASSLEGTYQVEQYF. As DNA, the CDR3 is TGTGCCAGCAGTTTAGAGGGGACATACCAAGTTGAGCAGTACTTC.

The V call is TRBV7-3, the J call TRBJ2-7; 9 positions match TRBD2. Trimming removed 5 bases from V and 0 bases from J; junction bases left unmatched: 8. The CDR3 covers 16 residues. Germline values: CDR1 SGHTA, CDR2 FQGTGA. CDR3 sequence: CASSPSAGGSSYEQYF. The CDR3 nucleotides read TGTGCCAGCAGCCCCTCGGCGGGGGGGAGCTCCTACGAGCAGTACTTC.

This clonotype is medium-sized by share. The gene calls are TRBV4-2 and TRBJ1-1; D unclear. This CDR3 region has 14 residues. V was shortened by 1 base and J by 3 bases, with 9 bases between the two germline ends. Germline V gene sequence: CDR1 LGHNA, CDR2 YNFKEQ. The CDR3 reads CASSQGAAYTEAFF. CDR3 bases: TGTGCCAGCAGCCAAGGGGCAGCGTACACTGAAGCTTTCTTT.

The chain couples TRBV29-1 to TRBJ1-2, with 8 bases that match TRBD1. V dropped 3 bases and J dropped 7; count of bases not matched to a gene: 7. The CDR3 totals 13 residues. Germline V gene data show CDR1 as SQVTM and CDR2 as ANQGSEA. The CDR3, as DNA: TGCAGCGTTGAGAACAGGGGGTTCGGTGGCTACACCTTC. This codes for CSVENRGFGGYTF.

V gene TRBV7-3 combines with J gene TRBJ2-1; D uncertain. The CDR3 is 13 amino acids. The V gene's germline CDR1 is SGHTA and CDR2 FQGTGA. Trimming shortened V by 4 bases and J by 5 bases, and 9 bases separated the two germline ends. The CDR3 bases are TGTGCCAGCAGCTCCTCCCGGGACAATGAGCAGTTCTTC. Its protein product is CASSSSRDNEQFF. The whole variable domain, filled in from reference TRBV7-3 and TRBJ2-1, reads GAGVSQTPSNKVTEKGKYVELRCDPISGHTALYWYRQSLGQGPEFLIYFQGTGAADDSGLPNDRFFAVRPEGSVSTLKIQRTERGDSAVYLCASSSSRDNEQFFGPGTRLTVL.

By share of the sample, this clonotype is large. CDR3 in DNA: TGTGCCAGCAGTAGCGAAGGGGGTGACACAGATACGCAGTATTTT. It codes for CASSSEGGDTDTQYF. The chain couples TRBV6-4 to TRBJ2-3, with D tentatively TRBD1 (6 bases). The V end lost 5 bases, the J end lost 2 bases, and 14 bases lay between the germline ends. Germline lookup yields CDR1 MRHNA and CDR2 SNTAGT. The CDR3 runs 15 residues.

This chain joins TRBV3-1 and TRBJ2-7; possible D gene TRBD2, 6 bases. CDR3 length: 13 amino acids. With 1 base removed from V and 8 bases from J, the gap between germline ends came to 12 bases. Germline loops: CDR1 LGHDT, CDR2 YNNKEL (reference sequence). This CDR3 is CASSQGDSGQQYF. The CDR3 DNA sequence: TGTGCCAGCAGCCAAGGGGACTCGGGCCAGCAGTACTTC.

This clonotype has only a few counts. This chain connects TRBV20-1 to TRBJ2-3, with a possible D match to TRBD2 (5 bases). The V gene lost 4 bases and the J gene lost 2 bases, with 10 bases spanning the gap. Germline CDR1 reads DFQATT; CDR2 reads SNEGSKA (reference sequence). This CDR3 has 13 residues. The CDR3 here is CSANSGNTDTQYF. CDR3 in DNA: TGCAGTGCTAACAGCGGCAACACAGATACGCAGTATTTT.

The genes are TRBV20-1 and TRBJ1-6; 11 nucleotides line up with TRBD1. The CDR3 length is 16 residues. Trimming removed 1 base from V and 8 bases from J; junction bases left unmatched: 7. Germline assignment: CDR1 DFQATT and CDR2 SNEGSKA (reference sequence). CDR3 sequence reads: CSARVPGTGGDSPLHF. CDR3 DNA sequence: TGCAGTGCTAGAGTACCGGGGACAGGGGGGGATTCACCCCTCCACTTT.

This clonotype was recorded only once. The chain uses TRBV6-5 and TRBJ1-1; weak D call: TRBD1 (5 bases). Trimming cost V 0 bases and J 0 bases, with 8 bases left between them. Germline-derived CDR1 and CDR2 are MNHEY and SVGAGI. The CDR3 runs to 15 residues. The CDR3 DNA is TGTGCCAGCAGTTACTCCAGGGCACTGAACACTGAAGCTTTCTTT. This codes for CASSYSRALNTEAFF.

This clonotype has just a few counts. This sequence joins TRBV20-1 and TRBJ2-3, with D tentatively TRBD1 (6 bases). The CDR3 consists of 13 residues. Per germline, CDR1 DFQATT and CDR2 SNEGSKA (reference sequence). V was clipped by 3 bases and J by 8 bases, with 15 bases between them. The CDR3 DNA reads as TGCAGTGCTAGTTGGGACATTGCGTTTACGCAGTATTTT. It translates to CSASWDIAFTQYF.

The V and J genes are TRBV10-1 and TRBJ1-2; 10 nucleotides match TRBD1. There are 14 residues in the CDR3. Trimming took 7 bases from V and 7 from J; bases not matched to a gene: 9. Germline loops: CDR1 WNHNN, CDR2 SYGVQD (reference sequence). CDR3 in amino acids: CASKLGQGSGGYTF. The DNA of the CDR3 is TGCGCCAGCAAATTGGGACAGGGGTCGGGTGGCTACACCTTC.

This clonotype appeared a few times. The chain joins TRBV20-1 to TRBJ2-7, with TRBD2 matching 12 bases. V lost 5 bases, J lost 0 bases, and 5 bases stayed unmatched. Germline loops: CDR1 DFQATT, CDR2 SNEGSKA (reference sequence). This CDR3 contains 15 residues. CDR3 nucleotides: TGCAGTGCTGTCGGGACTAGCGGGTTCTCCTACGAGCAGTACTTC. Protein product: CSAVGTSGFSYEQYF.